This entry lists 2 T cell receptor beta chains sequenced from one sample in a study of blood T cell repertoires in COVID-19. Repertoires were generated with immunoSEQ multiplex PCR, while TCRdb's copy carries only in-frame clones and drops some. The table has over 200,000 clones, nearly 90% seen once. Material for sequencing was PBMCs or T cells enriched from blood (not recorded which). The source is a man aged 30 to 45 who had recovered from COVID-19.

The V call is TRBV18, the J call TRBJ1-6; D is possibly TRBD1 (6 bases). V was cut by 2 bases and J by 6 bases, with 17 bases left in between. CDR1 is KGHSH and CDR2 is LQKENI in the germline V gene. CDR3 length: 17 amino acids. DNA for the CDR3: TGTGCCAGCTCACCATCAGTGGCAGGGGTTAGTAATTCACCCCTCCACTTT. Residues: CASSPSVAGVSNSPLHF.

The chain links TRBV11-3 to TRBJ2-7; no clear D. This CDR3 is built from 15 residues. The germline gives CDR1 SGHNT, CDR2 YENEEA. Trimming cost V 0 bases and J 1 base, with 10 bases left between them. The CDR3 here is CASSLDSQSSYEQYF. CDR3 in DNA: TGTGCCAGCAGCTTAGATTCACAGAGTTCCTACGAGCAGTACTTC.